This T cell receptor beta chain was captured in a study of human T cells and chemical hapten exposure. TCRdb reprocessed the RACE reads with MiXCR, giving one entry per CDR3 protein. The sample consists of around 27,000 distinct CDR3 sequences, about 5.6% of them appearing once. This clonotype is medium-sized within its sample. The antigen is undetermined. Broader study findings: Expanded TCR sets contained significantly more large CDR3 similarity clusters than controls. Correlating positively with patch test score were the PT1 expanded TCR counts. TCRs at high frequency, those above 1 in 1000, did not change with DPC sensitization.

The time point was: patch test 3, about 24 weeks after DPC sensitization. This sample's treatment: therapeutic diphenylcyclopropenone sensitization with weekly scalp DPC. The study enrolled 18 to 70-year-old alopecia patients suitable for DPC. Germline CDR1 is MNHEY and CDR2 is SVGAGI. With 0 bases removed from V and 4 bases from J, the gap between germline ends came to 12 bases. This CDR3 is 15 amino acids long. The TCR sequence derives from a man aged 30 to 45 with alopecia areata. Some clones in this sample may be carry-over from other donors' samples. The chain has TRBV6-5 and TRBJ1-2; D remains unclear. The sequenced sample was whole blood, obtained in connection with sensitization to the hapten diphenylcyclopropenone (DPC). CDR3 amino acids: CASSYSPRRGYGYTF. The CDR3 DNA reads TGTGCCAGCAGTTACTCGCCCCGGCGGGGCTATGGCTACACCTTC.